The 8 T cell receptor beta chains reported below all come from one sample, sequenced in a study of T cell responses to AZD1222 COVID-19 vaccine. Profiled with immunoSEQ multiplex PCR; TCRdb holds only in-frame clones, not every one. The table includes fewer than 120,000 clones, roughly four fifths detected once. Specimen: peripheral blood, collected on day 0 of AZD1222 vaccination. These receptors came from an adult in good health.

CDR3 bases: TGTGCCAGCAGCTTAAAAGCAGGGCTCCATCAGCCCCAGCATTTT. As protein: CASSLKAGLHQPQHF. The rearrangement links TRBV7-6 to TRBJ1-5; tentatively, D is TRBD1 (5 bases). This CDR3 is built from 15 residues. Trimming took off 2 bases at V and 5 bases at J, with 13 bases between the two ends. From germline, CDR1 is SGHVS and CDR2 FNYEAQ.

The chain has TRBV9 and TRBJ1-5; maybe TRBD1 (5 bases). The CDR3 consists of 14 residues. CDR1 and CDR2 from the germline V gene are SGDLS and YYNGEE. Deletions cut 0 bases from V and 4 bases from J, with 8 bases between. The CDR3 bases are TGTGCCAGCAGCGTAGTGCCAGGGAATCAGCCCCAGCATTTT. It encodes CASSVVPGNQPQHF.

The genes are TRBV15 and TRBJ2-5, with a possible D match to TRBD2 (6 bases). The V end lost 6 bases, the J end lost 3 bases, and 11 bases lay between the germline ends. The CDR3 spans 13 residues. The V gene's germline CDR1 is LNHNV and CDR2 YYDKDF (reference sequence). The CDR3 DNA is TGTGCCACCAGGCGGGACCGGAAAGAGACCCAGTACTTC. Translated, it gives CATRRDRKETQYF.

The J gene is TRBJ1-3, the V gene TRBV6-5; D call uncertain. V lost 6 bases and J lost 3, with 9 bases in between. The CDR3 sequence is 13 residues long. Germline CDR1 reads MNHEY; CDR2 reads SVGAGI. The chain's CDR3 is CASRTDNGNTIYF. The CDR3 DNA follows: TGTGCCAGCAGAACAGACAATGGAAACACCATATATTTT.

This clone was counted once. J is TRBJ1-2 and V is TRBV7-9; TRBD1 is a possible D gene (5 bases). Trimming stripped 8 bases from V and 8 bases from J, with 15 bases between. This CDR3 is 12 amino acids long. Germline CDR1 is SEHNR and CDR2 is FQNEAQ (reference sequence). The CDR3 spells CASAGRRKGYTF. The CDR3 nucleotides read TGTGCCAGCGCGGGGCGCAGGAAAGGCTACACCTTC.

The V and J genes are TRBV24-1 and TRBJ2-1, with TRBD1 identical over 9 bases. This CDR3 region has 15 residues. Looked up from germline, CDR1 is KGHDR and CDR2 is SFDVKD. Losses at the gene ends were 2 bases for V and 2 bases for J; bases not matched to a gene: 0. The CDR3 bases are TGTGCCACCAGTGATTGGGACAGGGCCTACAATGAGCAGTTCTTC. As protein: CATSDWDRAYNEQFF.

CDR3 DNA: TGTGCCAGCAGCTTAGGCTTGGTAGCGGGGGGTTTCCAAGAGACCCAGTACTTC. Translating gives CASSLGLVAGGFQETQYF. V and J are TRBV7-2 and TRBJ2-5, with 10 bases fitting TRBD2. The CDR3 has 18 residues. CDR1 is SGHTA, CDR2 FQGNSA, per germline. Trimming cost V 1 base and J 1 base; bases outside gene matches: 9.

This clone has only one observation. V and J are TRBV6-1 and TRBJ2-4, with D perhaps matching TRBD2 (5 bases). The V and J ends lost 3 bases and 4 bases respectively, with 7 bases between them. The germline gives CDR1 MNHNS, CDR2 SASEGT. The CDR3 is 13 amino acids. CDR3: CASSEPGKNIQYF. CDR3 nucleotide sequence: TGTGCCAGCAGTGAGCCGGGAAAAAACATTCAGTACTTC.